This T cell receptor beta chain derives from a study of T-cell reconstitution after alpha-beta-depleted transplantation in children (dated by TCRdb to between 2015 and 2016). Regarding the complete study: Using TCR repertoire profiling, the study followed T-cell immune reconstitution in a quantitative way in children after TCRalphabeta/CD19-depleted allogeneic hematopoietic cell transplantation. Overall study outcomes, separate from this receptor: Apparently early alphabetaT-cell count recovery about two months after transplant reportedly relied on only several hundred rapidly expanded clones derived from non-depleted graft cells. Hyperexpanded clone frequencies declined over subsequent months; after one year, T-cell counts and TCRbeta diversity were mostly attributed to newly produced T cells. In some patients, high TCRbeta diversity at day 60 was attributed to recipient T cells and intrathymic progenitors that had survived conditioning.

This clonotype was recorded a few times. This clone's antigen is unknown. The sample holds no much larger clone one base away, and base qualities are not on file. Preparation of the library involved PCR. Sequencer: Illumina HiSeq 2500. To normalize quantification of the TCRbeta repertoire, the TCR libraries were built with molecular barcoding that relied on unique molecular identifiers. TCRdb reprocessing: public reads trimmed at Q25 with fastp, clones called with MiXCR, in-frame beta chains kept. CDR3 protein duplicates are merged, each entry listing the most common genes and DNA. The table for this sample lists about 540,000 distinct CDR3 sequences; 27% of them were counted only once. Under 45% of the sample is held by the ten biggest clonotypes. This sample's treatment or condition label indicates: allogeneic hematopoietic cell transplantation with graft depleted of TCRalphabeta T cells and CD19 B cells. TCRalphabeta/CD19-depleted allogeneic hematopoietic cell grafts were given to the transplant recipients, all of whom were children.

Germline trimming amounts to 4 bases on V and 5 bases on J, with 9 as the count of junction bases outside the gene matches. From cysteine to phenylalanine, the CDR3 is 16 amino acids long. The DNA shown is the 48-base CDR3, in frame from base 1. From the germline V gene, CDR1 is SGHRS and CDR2 is YFSETQ. The V and J genes are TRBV5-1 and TRBJ2-1, with 10 junctional bases fitting TRBD2. The sample in question was PBMCs, obtained before TCRalphabeta/CD19-depleted stem cell transplant. This TCR derives from a boy less than two years old with Wiskott-Aldrich syndrome, due to receive a stem cell transplant. Here the CDR3 is given as CASSALAGGLDNEQFF. The sequenced DNA is TGCGCCAGCAGCGCCTTAGCGGGAGGTTTAGACAATGAGCAGTTCTTC.